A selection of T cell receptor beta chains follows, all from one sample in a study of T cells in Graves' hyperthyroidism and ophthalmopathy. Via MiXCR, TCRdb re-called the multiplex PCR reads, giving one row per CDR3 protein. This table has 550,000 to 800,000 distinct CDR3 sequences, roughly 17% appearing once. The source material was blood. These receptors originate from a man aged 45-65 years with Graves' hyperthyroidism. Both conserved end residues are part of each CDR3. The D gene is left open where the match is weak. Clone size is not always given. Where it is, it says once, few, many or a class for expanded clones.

CDR3aa: CASSPTPGLAGTSSYNEQFF
CDR3nt: TGTGCCAGCAGCCCCACGCCGGGACTAGCGGGGACGAGCTCCTACAATGAGCAGTTCTTC
len: 20
abundance: many
j_gene: TRBJ2-1
d_gene: TRBD2
v_gene: TRBV7-6

CDR3aa: CASRKGGIYNEQFF
CDR3nt: TGTGCCAGCCGGAAAGGGGGCATTTACAATGAGCAGTTCTTC
len: 14
abundance: many
j_gene: TRBJ2-1
d_gene: TRBD1
v_gene: TRBV28

CDR3aa: CASSRCPRAGGYTF
CDR3nt: TGTGCCAGCAGCCGATGTCCCAGGGCAGGGGGCTACACCTTC
len: 14
abundance: NA
j_gene: TRBJ1-2
d_gene: NA
v_gene: TRBV11-3

CDR3aa: CSAPFTGLAYEQYF
CDR3nt: TGCAGTGCACCCTTTACAGGGCTGGCCTACGAGCAGTACTTC
len: 14
abundance: many
j_gene: TRBJ2-7
d_gene: NA
v_gene: TRBV20-1

CDR3aa: CASSFQNSYNEQFF
CDR3nt: TGTGCCAGCAGCTTCCAGAACTCCTACAATGAGCAGTTCTTC
len: 14
abundance: few
j_gene: TRBJ2-1
d_gene: NA
v_gene: TRBV7-2

CDR3aa: CASRKDPLLAESTDTQYF
CDR3nt: TGTGCCAGCAGGAAGGACCCCCTACTAGCGGAAAGCACAGATACGCAGTATTTT
len: 18
abundance: many
j_gene: TRBJ2-3
d_gene: TRBD2
v_gene: TRBV6-1

CDR3aa: CASSPGTSTNEQYF
CDR3nt: TGTGCCAGCAGCCCCGGGACTAGCACTAACGAGCAGTACTTC
len: 14
abundance: many
j_gene: TRBJ2-7
d_gene: TRBD2
v_gene: TRBV7-3

CDR3aa: CATSSRDRGRREQFF
CDR3nt: TGTGCCACCAGCAGCCGGGACAGGGGGCGCCGGGAGCAGTTCTTC
len: 15
abundance: NA
j_gene: TRBJ2-1
d_gene: TRBD1
v_gene: TRBV15

CDR3aa: CASSQPASGANVLTF
CDR3nt: TGCGCCAGCAGCCAGCCGGCCTCTGGGGCCAACGTCCTGACTTTC
len: 15
abundance: few
j_gene: TRBJ2-6
d_gene: NA
v_gene: TRBV4-1

CDR3aa: CASTETGSDETQYF
CDR3nt: TGTGCCAGCACCGAGACAGGGTCCGACGAGACCCAGTACTTC
len: 14
abundance: many
j_gene: TRBJ2-5
d_gene: TRBD1
v_gene: TRBV12-3/TRBV12-4

CDR3aa: CATQTSGRAGKKETQYF
CDR3nt: TGTGCCACCCAGACTAGCGGGAGGGCCGGTAAAAAAGAGACCCAGTACTTC
len: 17
abundance: many
j_gene: TRBJ2-5
d_gene: TRBD2
v_gene: TRBV28

CDR3aa: CASSLEAGAGNTIYF
CDR3nt: TGTGCCAGCAGTCTCGAAGCAGGGGCTGGAAACACCATATATTTT
len: 15
abundance: many
j_gene: TRBJ1-3
d_gene: NA
v_gene: TRBV2

CDR3aa: CASSLVLSLQETQYF
CDR3nt: TGCGCCAGCAGCTTGGTTCTCTCTCTCCAAGAGACCCAGTACTTC
len: 15
abundance: many
j_gene: TRBJ2-5
d_gene: NA
v_gene: TRBV5-1

CDR3aa: CASSPLWSSYEQYF
CDR3nt: TGTGCCAGCTCACCACTATGGTCCTCCTACGAGCAGTACTTC
len: 14
abundance: many
j_gene: TRBJ2-7
d_gene: NA
v_gene: TRBV18

CDR3aa: CASISTGSSYEQYF
CDR3nt: TGTGCCAGCATTTCGACAGGATCATCCTACGAGCAGTACTTC
len: 14
abundance: many
j_gene: TRBJ2-7
d_gene: NA
v_gene: TRBV2

CDR3aa: CASSFRVVANEKLFF
CDR3nt: TGTGCCAGCAGCTTTAGGGTGGTAGCTAATGAAAAACTGTTTTTT
len: 15
abundance: NA
j_gene: TRBJ1-4
d_gene: NA
v_gene: TRBV11-2

CDR3aa: CASRPRTASSYNEQFF
CDR3nt: TGTGCCAGCAGGCCCCGGACAGCTAGCTCCTACAATGAGCAGTTCTTC
len: 16
abundance: NA
j_gene: TRBJ2-1
d_gene: NA
v_gene: TRBV28

CDR3aa: CASSYSESSYNSPLHF
CDR3nt: TGTGCCAGCAGTTACTCGGAGAGCTCCTATAATTCACCCCTCCACTTT
len: 16
abundance: many
j_gene: TRBJ1-6
d_gene: NA
v_gene: TRBV6-5

CDR3aa: CASSEAPGQGGFRAFF
CDR3nt: TGTGCCAGCAGTGAAGCGCCAGGGCAGGGGGGTTTTCGTGCTTTCTTT
len: 16
abundance: few
j_gene: TRBJ1-1
d_gene: TRBD1
v_gene: TRBV2

CDR3aa: CASSPLASTGELFF
CDR3nt: TGCGCCAGCAGCCCACTAGCGTCCACCGGGGAGCTGTTTTTT
len: 14
abundance: NA
j_gene: TRBJ2-2
d_gene: TRBD2
v_gene: TRBV5-1

CDR3aa: CASSLRGTSSTDTQYF
CDR3nt: TGTGCCAGCAGCTTACGCGGAACTTCTAGCACAGATACGCAGTATTTT
len: 16
abundance: NA
j_gene: TRBJ2-3
d_gene: NA
v_gene: TRBV11-2

CDR3aa: CASSEWAGGEGGELFF
CDR3nt: TGTGCCAGCAGTGAATGGGCAGGGGGCGAAGGCGGGGAGCTGTTTTTT
len: 16
abundance: NA
j_gene: TRBJ2-2
d_gene: TRBD1
v_gene: TRBV25-1

CDR3aa: CAWSRRQNTEAFF
CDR3nt: TGTGCCTGGAGCCGCCGACAGAACACTGAAGCTTTCTTT
len: 13
abundance: many
j_gene: TRBJ1-1
d_gene: NA
v_gene: TRBV30